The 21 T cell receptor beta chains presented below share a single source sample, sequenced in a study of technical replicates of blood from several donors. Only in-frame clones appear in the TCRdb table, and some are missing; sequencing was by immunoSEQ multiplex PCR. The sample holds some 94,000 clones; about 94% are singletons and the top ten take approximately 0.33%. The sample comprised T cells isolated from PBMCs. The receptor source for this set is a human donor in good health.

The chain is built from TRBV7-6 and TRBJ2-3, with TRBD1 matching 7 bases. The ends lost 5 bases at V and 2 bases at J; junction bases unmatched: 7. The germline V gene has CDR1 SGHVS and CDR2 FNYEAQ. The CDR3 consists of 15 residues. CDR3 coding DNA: TGTGCCAGCAGCCCACGGACAGGAACCACAGATACGCAGTATTTT. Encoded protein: CASSPRTGTTDTQYF.

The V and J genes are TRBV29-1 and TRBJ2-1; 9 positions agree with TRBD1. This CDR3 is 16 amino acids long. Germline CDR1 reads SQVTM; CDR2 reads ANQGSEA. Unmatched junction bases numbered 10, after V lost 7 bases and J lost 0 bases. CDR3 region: CSGGQGGPSSYNEQFF. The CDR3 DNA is TGCAGCGGGGGACAGGGAGGACCTAGCTCCTACAATGAGCAGTTCTTC.

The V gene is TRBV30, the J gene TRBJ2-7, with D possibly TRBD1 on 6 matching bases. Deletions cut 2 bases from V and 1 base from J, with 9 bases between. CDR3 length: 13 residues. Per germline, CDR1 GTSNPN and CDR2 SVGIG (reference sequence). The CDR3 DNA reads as TGTGCCTGGAGTAGGGACACGTCCTACGAGCAGTACTTC. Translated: CAWSRDTSYEQYF.

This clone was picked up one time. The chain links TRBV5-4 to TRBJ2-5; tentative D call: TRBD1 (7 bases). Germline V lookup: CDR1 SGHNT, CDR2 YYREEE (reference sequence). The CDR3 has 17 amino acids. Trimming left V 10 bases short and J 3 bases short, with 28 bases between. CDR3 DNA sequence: TGTGCCGCCGGATCAGGGGGAGGCGTCATAGATAAAGAGACCCAGTACTTC. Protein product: CAAGSGGGVIDKETQYF.

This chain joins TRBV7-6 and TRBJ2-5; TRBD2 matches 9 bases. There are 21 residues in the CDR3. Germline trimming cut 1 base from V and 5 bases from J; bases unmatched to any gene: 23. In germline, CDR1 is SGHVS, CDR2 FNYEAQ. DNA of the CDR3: TGTGCCAGCAGCTTAGGCGTAGCGGGAGATAGCGGGAGCGGCGTGTGGGAGACCCAGTACTTC. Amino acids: CASSLGVAGDSGSGVWETQYF.

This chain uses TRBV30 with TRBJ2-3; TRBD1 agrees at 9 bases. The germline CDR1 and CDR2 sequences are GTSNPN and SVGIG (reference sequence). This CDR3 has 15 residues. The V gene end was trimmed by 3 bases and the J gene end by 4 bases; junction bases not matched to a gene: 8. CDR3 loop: CAWSAGQGGADTQYF. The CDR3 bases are TGTGCCTGGAGCGCGGGACAGGGAGGGGCAGATACGCAGTATTTT.

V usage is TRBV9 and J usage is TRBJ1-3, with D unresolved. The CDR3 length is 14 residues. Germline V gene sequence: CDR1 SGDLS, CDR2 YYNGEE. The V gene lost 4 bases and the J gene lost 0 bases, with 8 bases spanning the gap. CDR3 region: CASSPSSSGNTIYF. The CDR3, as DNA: TGTGCCAGCAGCCCTAGTTCCTCTGGAAACACCATATATTTT.

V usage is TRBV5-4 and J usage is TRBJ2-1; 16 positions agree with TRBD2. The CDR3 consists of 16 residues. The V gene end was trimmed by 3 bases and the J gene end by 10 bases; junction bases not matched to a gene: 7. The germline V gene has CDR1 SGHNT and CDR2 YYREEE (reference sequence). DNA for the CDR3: TGTGCCAGCAGCTCGGGACTAGCGGGAGGGCCGGGAGAGCAGTTCTTC. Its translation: CASSSGLAGGPGEQFF.

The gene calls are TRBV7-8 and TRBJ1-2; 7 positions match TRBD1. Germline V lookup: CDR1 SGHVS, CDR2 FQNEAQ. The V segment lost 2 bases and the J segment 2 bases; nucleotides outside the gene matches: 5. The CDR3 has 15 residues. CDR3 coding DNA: TGTGCCAGCAGCTTAAACGGCAGGGGGAACTATGGCTACACCTTC. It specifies CASSLNGRGNYGYTF.

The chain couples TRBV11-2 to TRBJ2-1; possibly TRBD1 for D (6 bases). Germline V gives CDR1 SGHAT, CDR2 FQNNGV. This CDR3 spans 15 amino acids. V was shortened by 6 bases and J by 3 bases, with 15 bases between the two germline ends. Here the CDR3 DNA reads TGTGCCAGCAGTCTCCCCCAGGGGTACTACAATGAGCAGTTCTTC. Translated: CASSLPQGYYNEQFF.

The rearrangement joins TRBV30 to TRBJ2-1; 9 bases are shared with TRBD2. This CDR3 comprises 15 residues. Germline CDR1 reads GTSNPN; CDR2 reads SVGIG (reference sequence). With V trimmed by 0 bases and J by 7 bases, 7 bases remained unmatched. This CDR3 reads CAWSVRREGRNEQFF. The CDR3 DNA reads TGTGCCTGGAGTGTACGGCGGGAGGGCCGAAATGAGCAGTTCTTC.

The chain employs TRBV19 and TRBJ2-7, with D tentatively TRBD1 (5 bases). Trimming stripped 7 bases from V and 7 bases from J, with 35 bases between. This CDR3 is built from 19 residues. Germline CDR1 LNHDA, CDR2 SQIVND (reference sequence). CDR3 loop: CASTVSETSRVRPFGEQYF. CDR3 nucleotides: TGTGCCAGTACAGTATCCGAAACCTCCAGGGTGAGGCCTTTTGGGGAGCAGTACTTC.

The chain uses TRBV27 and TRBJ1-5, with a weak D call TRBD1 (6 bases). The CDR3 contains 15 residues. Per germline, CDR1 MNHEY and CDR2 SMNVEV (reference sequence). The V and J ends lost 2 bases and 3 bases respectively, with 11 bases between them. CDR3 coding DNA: TGTGCCAGCAGTTTAACACCAGGGGCCAATCAGCCCCAGCATTTT. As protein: CASSLTPGANQPQHF.

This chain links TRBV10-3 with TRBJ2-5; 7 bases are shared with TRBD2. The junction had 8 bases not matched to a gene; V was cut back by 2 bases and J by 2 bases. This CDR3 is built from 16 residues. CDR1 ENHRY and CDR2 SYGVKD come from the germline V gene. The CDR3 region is CAISETSEHTQETQYF. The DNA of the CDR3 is TGTGCCATCAGTGAGACTAGCGAACACACACAAGAGACCCAGTACTTC.

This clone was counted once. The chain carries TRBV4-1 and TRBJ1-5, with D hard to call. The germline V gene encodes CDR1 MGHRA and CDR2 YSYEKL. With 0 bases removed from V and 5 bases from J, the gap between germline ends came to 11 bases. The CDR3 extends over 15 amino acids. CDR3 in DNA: TGCGCCAGCAGCCAAGATAGCGGAGGATATCAGCCCCAGCATTTT. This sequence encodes CASSQDSGGYQPQHF.

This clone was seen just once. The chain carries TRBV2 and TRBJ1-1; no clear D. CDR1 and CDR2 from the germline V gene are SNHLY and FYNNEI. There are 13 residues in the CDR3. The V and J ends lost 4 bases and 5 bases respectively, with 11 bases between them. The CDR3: CASSAGRWTEAFF. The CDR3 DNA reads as TGTGCCAGCAGTGCAGGCAGGTGGACTGAAGCTTTCTTT.

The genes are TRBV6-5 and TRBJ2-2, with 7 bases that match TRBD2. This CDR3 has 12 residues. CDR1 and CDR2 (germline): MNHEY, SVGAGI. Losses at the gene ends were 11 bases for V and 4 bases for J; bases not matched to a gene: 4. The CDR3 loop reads CASGGITGELFF. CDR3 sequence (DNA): TGTGCCTCGGGGGGTATCACCGGGGAGCTGTTTTTT.

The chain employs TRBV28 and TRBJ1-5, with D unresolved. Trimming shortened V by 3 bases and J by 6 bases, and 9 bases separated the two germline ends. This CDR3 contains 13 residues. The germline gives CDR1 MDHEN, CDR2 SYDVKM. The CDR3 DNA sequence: TGTGCCAGCAGTTTGCGAGGGAGTCAGCCCCAGCATTTT. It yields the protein CASSLRGSQPQHF.

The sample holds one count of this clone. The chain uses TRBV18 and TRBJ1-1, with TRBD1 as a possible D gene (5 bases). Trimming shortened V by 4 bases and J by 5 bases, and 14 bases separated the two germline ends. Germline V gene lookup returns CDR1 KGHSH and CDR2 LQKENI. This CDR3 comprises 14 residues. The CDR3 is CASSRNIQETEAFF. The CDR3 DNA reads TGTGCCAGCTCACGTAATATACAGGAGACTGAAGCTTTCTTT. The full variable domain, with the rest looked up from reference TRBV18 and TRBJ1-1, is NAGVMQNPRHLVRRRGQEARLRCSPMKGHSHVYWYRQLPEEGLKFMVYLQKENIIDESGMPKERFSAEFPKEGPSILRIQQVVRGDSAAYFCASSRNIQETEAFFGQGTRLTVV.

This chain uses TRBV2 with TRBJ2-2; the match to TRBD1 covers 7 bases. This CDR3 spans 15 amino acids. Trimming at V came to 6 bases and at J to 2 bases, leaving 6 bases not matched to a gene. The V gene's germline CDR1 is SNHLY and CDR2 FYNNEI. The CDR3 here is CASSLDRLNTGELFF. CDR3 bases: TGTGCCAGCAGCCTGGACAGGCTCAACACCGGGGAGCTGTTTTTT. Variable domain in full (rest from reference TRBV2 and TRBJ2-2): EPEVTQTPSHQVTQMGQEVILRCVPISNHLYFYWYRQILGQKVEFLVSFYNNEISEKSEIFDDQFSVERPDGSNFTLKIRSTKLEDSAMYFCASSLDRLNTGELFFGEGSRLTVL.

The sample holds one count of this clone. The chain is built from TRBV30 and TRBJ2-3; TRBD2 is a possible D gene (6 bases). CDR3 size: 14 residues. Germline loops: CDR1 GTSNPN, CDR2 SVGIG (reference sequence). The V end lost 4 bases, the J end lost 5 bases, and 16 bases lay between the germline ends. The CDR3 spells CAWNYNGREDTQYF. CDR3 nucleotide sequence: TGTGCCTGGAATTATAACGGGAGAGAAGATACGCAGTATTTT.